This T cell receptor (beta chain) was recorded in a study of shared clonotypes between healthy human individuals. Study summary: For every donor, three CD4 naive, three CD4 memory, two CD8 naive and one CD8 memory plates were used. Findings and limits, study-wide: It was only blood that was sampled, and tissue repertoires likely differ.

When replicate PCRs were run on sorted subsets, they used 200 to 250 ng DNA, approximately 27,000 T cell genomes. Sequencing used immunoSEQ multiplex PCR; TCRdb keeps in-frame clones, though not all of them. The sample records more than 1.2 million clones, approximately 98.5% being singletons. Germline V CDR1 and CDR2: MNHNS, SASEGT. The CDR3 consists of 17 residues. V shed 4 bases, J shed 2 bases, and the junction held 10 bases outside the gene matches. In the case of this clone: Its antigen is unknown.

The clonotype originates from a man younger than 40 in good health. The chain carries TRBV6-1 and TRBJ1-5; TRBD1 matches 8 bases. Sequencing used naive CD4+ T cells sorted from blood. Subset indicated: CD45RA+ positively selected. CDR3 DNA: TGTGCCAGCAGTGCGACAGGGGTCCTGGGTGGCAATCAGCCCCAGCATTTT. Translation gives CASSATGVLGGNQPQHF.